These 29 T cell receptor beta chains share one sample of origin, sequenced in a study of shared clonotypes between healthy human individuals. Sequenced by immunoSEQ multiplex PCR; TCRdb stores in-frame clones only, minus some. The table lists 2 million to 3 million clones, approximately 94% of them singletons. The sample was naive CD4+ T cells from PBMCs. Subset described: CD45RA+ positively selected. The receptors were sampled from a young man in good health. Some clones in this sample may be carry-over from other donors' samples.

The chain has TRBV20-1 and TRBJ1-4; TRBD1 is a possible D gene (5 bases). This CDR3 contains 10 residues. The germline CDR1 and CDR2 sequences are DFQATT and SNEGSKA (reference sequence). The V and J ends lost 6 bases and 8 bases respectively, with 7 bases between them. The CDR3 DNA reads as TGCAGTGCAGAGGGGGAAAAACTGTTTTTT. It is translated as CSAEGEKLFF.

The chain couples TRBV6-6 to TRBJ1-5, with 8 bases matching TRBD1. Germline CDR1 MNHNY, CDR2 SVGAGI (reference sequence). V lost 0 bases and J lost 11; bases outside the gene matches: 6. The CDR3 is 14 amino acids. The chain's CDR3 is CASSYSAGGEAQHF. CDR3 bases: TGTGCCAGCAGTTACTCGGCAGGGGGCGAAGCCCAGCATTTT.

This sequence joins TRBV15 and TRBJ2-2; D remains unclear. CDR1 and CDR2 (germline): LNHNV, YYDKDF (reference sequence). The CDR3 consists of 15 residues. Deletions cut 2 bases from V and 6 bases from J, with 13 bases between. CDR3 coding DNA: TGTGCCACCAGCAGACCCCCCTGGCAGCCCGGGGAGCTGTTTTTT. Translating gives CATSRPPWQPGELFF.

This chain joins TRBV28 and TRBJ2-2, with 8 bases matching TRBD1. J was trimmed by 0 bases and V by 5 bases; bases with no gene match: 8. The germline gives CDR1 MDHEN, CDR2 SYDVKM. The CDR3 contains 17 residues. CDR3 amino acids: CASSDRAGGANTGELFF. For the CDR3, the DNA is TGTGCCAGCAGTGACCGCGCAGGGGGCGCGAACACCGGGGAGCTGTTTTTT.

Comments on this clone: This sample also contains other DNA sequences that code for the same CDR3. The chain employs TRBV29-1 and TRBJ1-2; 9 bases are a match to TRBD1. CDR1 SQVTM and CDR2 ANQGSEA come from the germline V gene. V lost 7 bases and J lost 0; bases outside the gene matches: 3. There are 13 residues in the CDR3. The CDR3 sequence: CSGGQGSNYGYTF. CDR3 sequence (DNA): TGCAGCGGGGGACAGGGCTCTAACTATGGCTACACCTTC.

V usage is TRBV7-9 and J usage is TRBJ2-2; the match to TRBD2 covers 14 bases. Germline lookup yields CDR1 SEHNR and CDR2 FQNEAQ (reference sequence). V lost 5 bases and J lost 6; bases outside the gene matches: 2. The CDR3 contains 15 residues. The CDR3 loop is CASSRTSGRSGELFF. In DNA form, the CDR3 reads TGTGCCAGCAGCCGGACTAGCGGGAGGTCCGGGGAGCTGTTTTTT.

A remark on this clone: The missing conserved phenylalanine or tryptophan at the end of this CDR3 makes a read error likely. The chain carries TRBV5-4 and TRBJ2-7; 14 bases fit TRBD2. Germline loops: CDR1 SGHNT, CDR2 YYREEE (reference sequence). J was trimmed by 1 base and V by 4 bases; bases with no gene match: 4. The length of the CDR3 is 16 residues. In nucleotides, the CDR3 is TGTGCCAGCAGCCCCGGGACTAGCGGGAGTTCCTACGAGCAGTACCTC. This translates into CASSPGTSGSSYEQYL.

The genes are TRBV12-1 and TRBJ2-1. TRBV12-1 is an annotated pseudogene. CDR3 length equals 13 residues. CDR3 loop: CASSSTTFNEQFF. The CDR3 DNA sequence: TGTGCCAGCAGCTCAACGACCTTTAATGAGCAGTTCTTC.

Concerning this clone: The sample carries other DNA sequences with the same CDR3. The chain couples TRBV2 to TRBJ1-2; 9 bases are shared with TRBD1. The CDR3 extends over 13 amino acids. Trimming at V came to 6 bases and at J to 5 bases, leaving 4 bases not matched to a gene. Germline V lookup: CDR1 SNHLY, CDR2 FYNNEI. CDR3 DNA sequence: TGTGCCAGCAGCGCCGGGACAGGGTATGGCTACACCTTC. It is translated as CASSAGTGYGYTF.

In its sample, this clone was seen once. This chain uses TRBV27 with TRBJ2-2, with TRBD1 matching over 7 bases. The CDR3 consists of 14 residues. Looked up from germline, CDR1 is MNHEY and CDR2 is SMNVEV (reference sequence). V trimming: 8 bases; J trimming: 1 base; junction bases outside the gene matches: 4. CDR3 in DNA: TGTGCCAGCGGACGACAGGGGAACACCGGGGAGCTGTTTTTT. Protein product: CASGRQGNTGELFF.

The chain is built from TRBV19 and TRBJ2-5, with TRBD2 identical over 11 bases. There are 14 residues in the CDR3. CDR1 and CDR2 (germline): LNHDA, SQIVND (reference sequence). V trimming: 5 bases; J trimming: 5 bases; junction bases outside the gene matches: 4. CDR3 region: CASSHSGGGETQYF. DNA of the CDR3: TGTGCCAGTAGTCATAGCGGGGGGGGTGAGACCCAGTACTTC.

This chain uses TRBV30 with TRBJ2-1; the match to TRBD2 covers 12 bases. This CDR3 spans 16 amino acids. Per the germline V gene, CDR1 is GTSNPN and CDR2 is SVGIG (reference sequence). V shed 3 bases, J shed 1 base, and the junction held 4 bases outside the gene matches. CDR3 nucleotides: TGTGCCTGGAGGACTAGCGGGAGTGCTTCCTACAATGAGCAGTTCTTC. As protein: CAWRTSGSASYNEQFF.

Remarks on this clone: Other DNA sequences in the same sample also yield this CDR3. V and J are TRBV11-2 and TRBJ1-2; 8 bases map to TRBD1. The CDR3 has 13 residues. V trimming: 5 bases; J trimming: 4 bases; junction bases outside the gene matches: 3. Germline loops: CDR1 SGHAT, CDR2 FQNNGV. In nucleotides, the CDR3 is TGTGCCAGCAGCCCAGGGGGCTTCTATGGCTACACCTTC. This codes for CASSPGGFYGYTF.

The chain employs TRBV28 and TRBJ2-1; tentative D call: TRBD2 (5 bases). Germline V lookup: CDR1 MDHEN, CDR2 SYDVKM. This CDR3 is 14 amino acids long. V was cut by 5 bases and J by 5 bases, with 13 bases left in between. Here the CDR3 DNA reads TGTGCCAGCAGTCCCCATTCGGGGAACAATGAGCAGTTCTTC. Protein: CASSPHSGNNEQFF.

Of note for this clone: The identical CDR3 is also encoded by other nucleotide sequences in the sample. Here the CDR3 reads CASSLGQANYGYTF. CDR3 DNA: TGCGCCAGCAGCTTAGGACAGGCCAACTATGGCTACACCTTC. The chain employs TRBV5-1 and TRBJ1-2, with 7 bases lining up with TRBD1. V was clipped by 2 bases and J by 2 bases; unmatched bases: 3. This CDR3 is built from 14 residues. Germline V CDR1 and CDR2: SGHRS, YFSETQ.

The CDR3 loop is CASSQPWDNGYTF. CDR3 DNA: TGCGCCAGCAGCCAACCCTGGGACAACGGCTACACCTTC. The chain couples TRBV4-1 to TRBJ1-2, with a tentative D call TRBD1 (6 bases). The V end lost 2 bases, the J end lost 8 bases, and 12 bases lay between the germline ends. Germline V gene data show CDR1 as MGHRA and CDR2 as YSYEKL. The CDR3 has 13 residues.

This chain links TRBV5-1 with TRBJ2-1; D possibly corresponds to TRBD1 (5 bases). The CDR3 runs 14 residues. The V gene's germline CDR1 is SGHRS and CDR2 YFSETQ. The ends were cut back, 0 bases at V and 9 bases at J, with 13 bases in the middle. This CDR3 is CASSLVSRAIEQFF. CDR3 in DNA: TGCGCCAGCAGCTTGGTTAGCAGGGCGATTGAGCAGTTCTTC.

The chain uses TRBV4-1 and TRBJ2-3; 9 positions match TRBD2. The V gene's germline CDR1 is MGHRA and CDR2 YSYEKL. The CDR3 sequence is 16 residues long. V shed 1 base and J 5 bases; nucleotides not matched to a gene: 7. The CDR3 region is CASSQAPGLAGDTQYF. In DNA, the CDR3 is TGCGCCAGCAGCCAAGCCCCGGGACTAGCAGGAGATACGCAGTATTTT.

The chain has TRBV7-9 and TRBJ2-4; no reliable D call. Germline V CDR1 and CDR2: SEHNR, FQNEAQ (reference sequence). V was clipped by 1 base and J by 5 bases, with 9 bases between them. This CDR3 has 14 residues. This CDR3 is CASSLGTAENIQYF. Written as DNA, the CDR3 is TGTGCCAGCAGCTTAGGGACGGCAGAAAACATTCAGTACTTC.

The chain has TRBV30 and TRBJ2-3; D is unresolved. V was clipped by 0 bases and J by 4 bases, with 11 bases between them. The CDR3 length is 14 residues. Per germline, CDR1 GTSNPN and CDR2 SVGIG (reference sequence). As DNA, the CDR3 is TGTGCCTGGAGTGTTGGCATAGGGCCAGATACGCAGTATTTT. Translation gives CAWSVGIGPDTQYF.

J is TRBJ2-7 and V is TRBV10-3; 10 positions match TRBD1. Germline trimming cut 8 bases from V and 5 bases from J; bases unmatched to any gene: 9. Germline V gene sequence: CDR1 ENHRY, CDR2 SYGVKD. The CDR3 is 14 amino acids. CDR3 sequence reads: CAIRPGQGTHEQYF. The CDR3 nucleotides are TGTGCCATCCGCCCGGGACAGGGGACCCACGAGCAGTACTTC.

Turning to this clone: Other DNA variants within this sample encode the same CDR3. The rearrangement links TRBV7-3 to TRBJ1-1; D uncertain. CDR1 is SGHTA, CDR2 FQGTGA, per germline. V was pared by 2 bases and J by 2 bases, with 6 bases between. CDR3 length equals 13 residues. CDR3 sequence reads: CASSLWANTEAFF. The CDR3 DNA sequence: TGTGCCAGCAGCTTATGGGCTAACACTGAAGCTTTCTTT.

The chain has TRBV5-4 and TRBJ2-7, with D possibly being TRBD1 (5 bases). This CDR3 is built from 14 residues. From germline, CDR1 is SGHNT and CDR2 YYREEE (reference sequence). Trimming cost V 1 base and J 2 bases, with 10 bases left between them. The CDR3 region has the DNA TGTGCCAGCAGCTTGTATCAGGGTACCTACGAGCAGTACTTC. Protein: CASSLYQGTYEQYF. Combining the CDR3 with reference TRBV5-4 and TRBJ2-7 gives the whole variable domain ETGVTQSPTHLIKTRGQQVTLRCSSQSGHNTVSWYQQALGQGPQFIFQYYREEENGRGNFPPRFSGLQFPNYSSELNVNALELDDSALYLCASSLYQGTYEQYFGPGTRLTVT.

The rearrangement joins TRBV5-1 to TRBJ1-1, with D tentatively TRBD1 (5 bases). Looked up from germline, CDR1 is SGHRS and CDR2 is YFSETQ. Trimming shortened V by 6 bases and J by 1 base, and 16 bases separated the two germline ends. This CDR3 is built from 15 residues. The CDR3 sequence: CASKRGTPRNTEAFF. For the CDR3, the DNA is TGCGCCAGCAAGAGGGGAACCCCTCGGAACACTGAAGCTTTCTTT.

The gene calls are TRBV25-1 and TRBJ2-7, with D perhaps given as TRBD1 or TRBD2 (5 bases each). There are 15 residues in the CDR3. The V gene lost 4 bases and the J gene lost 2 bases, with 15 bases spanning the gap. Germline V CDR1 and CDR2: MGHDK, SYGVNS. The CDR3 DNA follows: TGTGCCAGCAGTGCCTCCGGGACGGTTACCTACGAGCAGTACTTC. It is translated as CASSASGTVTYEQYF.

The rearrangement uses TRBV7-2 and TRBJ2-5; 12 nucleotides align to TRBD2. Trimming at V came to 1 base and at J to 4 bases, leaving 13 bases not matched to a gene. Looked up from germline, CDR1 is SGHTA and CDR2 is FQGNSA. The CDR3 has 19 residues. The CDR3 reads CASSLGGGLAGGSTETQYF. The DNA of the CDR3 is TGTGCCAGCAGCTTAGGTGGGGGGCTAGCGGGAGGGAGCACAGAGACCCAGTACTTC. Filled out from reference TRBV7-2 and TRBJ2-5, the complete variable domain reads GAGVSQSPSNKVTEKGKDVELRCDPISGHTALYWYRQSLGQGLEFLIYFQGNSAPDKSGLPSDRFSAERTGGSVSTLTIQRTQQEDSAVYLCASSLGGGLAGGSTETQYFGPGTRLLVL.

The chain couples TRBV5-1 to TRBJ2-7; 9 bases fit TRBD2. CDR1 is SGHRS and CDR2 is YFSETQ in the germline V gene. With V trimmed by 5 bases and J by 7 bases, 13 bases remained unmatched. The CDR3 is 15 residues long. The DNA of the CDR3 is TGCGCCAGCAGTCCCCCTAGCGGGACCCAAGGGGAGCAGTACTTC. Translation gives CASSPPSGTQGEQYF. Full variable domain (outside the CDR3, taken from reference TRBV5-1 and TRBJ2-7): KAGVTQTPRYLIKTRGQQVTLSCSPISGHRSVSWYQQTPGQGLQFLFEYFSETQRNKGNFPGRFSGRQFSNSRSEMNVSTLELGDSALYLCASSPPSGTQGEQYFGPGTRLTVT.

J is TRBJ2-3 and V is TRBV7-9; 11 bases are shared with TRBD2. V was clipped by 0 bases and J by 6 bases; unmatched bases: 8. CDR1 SEHNR and CDR2 FQNEAQ come from the germline V gene (reference sequence). This CDR3 comprises 17 residues. The CDR3: CASSLAAPSGRLDTQYF. As DNA, the CDR3 is TGTGCCAGCAGCTTAGCGGCGCCTAGCGGGAGGTTGGATACGCAGTATTTT.

The V call is TRBV5-1, the J call TRBJ2-1, with 13 bases lining up with TRBD2. The V gene's germline CDR1 is SGHRS and CDR2 YFSETQ. The CDR3 is 16 amino acids. With 0 bases clipped from V and 9 bases from J, the junction kept 6 bases outside the gene matches. The CDR3 DNA reads as TGCGCCAGCAGCTTGGAGGGGACTAGCGGGACGTCTGAGCAGTTCTTC. Protein sequence: CASSLEGTSGTSEQFF.